A single sample gave rise to the 25 T cell receptor beta chains below, sequenced in a study of T cell changes during pregnancy in multiple sclerosis. The data were produced by immunoSEQ multiplex PCR, yet TCRdb's version contains in-frame clones alone and is incomplete. The sample includes around 68,000 clones, 90% seen only once; the top ten take around 1.6%. The starting material was peripheral blood, obtained in the third trimester of pregnancy. The receptors shown here come from a female donor with multiple sclerosis, enrolled in a pregnancy study.

The rearrangement uses TRBV27 and TRBJ1-1; no clear D gene. The germline V gene encodes CDR1 MNHEY and CDR2 SMNVEV (reference sequence). The CDR3 spans 13 residues. V was pared by 3 bases and J by 0 bases, with 5 bases between. The CDR3 sequence: CASSFDMNTEAFF. The CDR3 nucleotides are TGTGCCAGCAGTTTTGACATGAACACTGAAGCTTTCTTT.

V usage is TRBV13 and J usage is TRBJ1-3; D ambiguous. The germline V gene has CDR1 PRHDT and CDR2 FYEKMQ (reference sequence). V dropped 3 bases and J dropped 2 bases, with 8 bases sitting between them. The CDR3 has 14 residues. The CDR3 DNA follows: TGTGCCAGCAGCTTCCTCGGAGCTGGAAACACCATATATTTT. Translation gives CASSFLGAGNTIYF.

This chain connects TRBV7-9 to TRBJ1-1, with TRBD1 identical over 12 bases. Germline CDR1 and CDR2: SEHNR and FQNEAQ (reference sequence). Losses at the gene ends were 4 bases for V and 1 base for J; bases not matched to a gene: 7. The CDR3 consists of 17 residues. CDR3: CASSYTGTGGKNTEAFF. CDR3 in DNA: TGTGCCAGCAGCTATACCGGGACAGGGGGCAAGAACACTGAAGCTTTCTTT.

This clone was recorded only once. The chain recombines TRBV18 with TRBJ1-2; no clear D. Trimming pared 3 bases from V and 5 bases from J, leaving 13 bases between. CDR1 is KGHSH and CDR2 is LQKENI in the germline V gene. The CDR3 consists of 14 residues. CDR3 nucleotide sequence: TGTGCCAGCTCACCCTCAAATGTACAATATGGCTACACCTTC. It codes for CASSPSNVQYGYTF.

The chain carries TRBV19 and TRBJ1-2; 7 bases fit TRBD1. The trim removed 3 bases at V and 5 bases at J, leaving 6 bases unmatched. Looked up from germline, CDR1 is LNHDA and CDR2 is SQIVND (reference sequence). This CDR3 spans 14 amino acids. CDR3 in DNA: TGTGCCAGTAGTATCGGGACAGCTCAATATGGCTACACCTTC. This encodes CASSIGTAQYGYTF.

This sequence joins TRBV7-8 and TRBJ1-5; 8 positions agree with TRBD1. After removal of 3 bases from V and 0 bases from J, the junction contained 4 bases not matched to a gene. Germline V gives CDR1 SGHVS, CDR2 FQNEAQ. The CDR3 covers 16 residues. DNA of the CDR3: TGTGCCAGCAGCTTGGGGACAGGTCATAGCAATCAGCCCCAGCATTTT. This sequence encodes CASSLGTGHSNQPQHF.

The chain uses TRBV10-3 and TRBJ1-1; D perhaps matches TRBD1 (6 bases). The CDR3 is 14 residues long. Trimming pared 7 bases from V and 5 bases from J, leaving 17 bases between. CDR1 is ENHRY, CDR2 SYGVKD, per germline. CDR3 in amino acids: CAINQWQGITEAFF. Written as DNA, the CDR3 is TGTGCCATCAATCAATGGCAGGGGATAACTGAAGCTTTCTTT.

The gene calls are TRBV2 and TRBJ1-3, with 8 bases identical to TRBD1. The length of the CDR3 is 17 residues. Germline values: CDR1 SNHLY, CDR2 FYNNEI. V lost 6 bases to trimming and J lost 0 bases; unmatched junction nucleotides: 10. CDR3 sequence (DNA): TGTGCCAGCAGCTTAGAAGGACAGGGTAACTCTGGAAACACCATATATTTT. Translating gives CASSLEGQGNSGNTIYF.

The chain has TRBV10-3 and TRBJ1-3; D not resolved. The length of the CDR3 is 14 residues. Deletions cut 3 bases from V and 1 base from J, with 7 bases between. Germline assignment: CDR1 ENHRY and CDR2 SYGVKD. The CDR3 sequence: CAISEWESGNTIYF. The CDR3 coding sequence is TGTGCCATCAGTGAATGGGAGTCTGGAAACACCATATATTTT.

The V and J genes are TRBV21-1 and TRBJ2-2; TRBD1 is taken as the D call from the table, unchecked against the DNA. TRBV21-1 is listed as a pseudogene. CDR3 length: 15 residues. The CDR3 protein is CASSKGQANTGELFF. For the CDR3, the DNA is TGTGCCAGCAGCAAGGGACAAGCGAACACCGGGGAGCTGTTTTTT.

Comment on this clone: Other DNA sequences in the sample encode the same CDR3. The gene calls are TRBV30 and TRBJ1-5; D remains ambiguous. The CDR3 is made up of 15 amino acids. From germline, CDR1 is GTSNPN and CDR2 SVGIG (reference sequence). The ends were cut back, 3 bases at V and 1 base at J, with 13 bases in the middle. In DNA form, the CDR3 reads TGTGCCTGGAGCCCGGGGTTGGCAAGCAATCAGCCCCAGCATTTT. This encodes CAWSPGLASNQPQHF.

This clone was observed a handful of times. The V and J genes are TRBV19 and TRBJ1-2; no definite D call. Deletions cut 7 bases from V and 4 bases from J, with 16 bases between. The CDR3 runs to 14 residues. Germline CDR1 reads LNHDA; CDR2 reads SQIVND (reference sequence). CDR3 in amino acids: CASNPEEGFYGYTF. Here the CDR3 DNA reads TGTGCCAGTAACCCGGAAGAGGGCTTCTATGGCTACACCTTC.

This chain uses TRBV4-1 with TRBJ1-4; 11 bases align to TRBD1. The CDR3 covers 15 residues. CDR1 and CDR2 (germline): MGHRA, YSYEKL. Germline trimming cut 6 bases from V and 7 bases from J; bases unmatched to any gene: 7. CDR3 bases: TGCGCCAGCAGGCAGCACGGGACAGGGGGTGAAAAACTGTTTTTT. Its translation is CASRQHGTGGEKLFF.

This clone occurred once. The V gene is TRBV7-2, the J gene TRBJ1-4; the match to TRBD1 covers 7 bases. CDR3 size: 15 residues. Looked up from germline, CDR1 is SGHTA and CDR2 is FQGNSA. V was clipped by 5 bases and J by 4 bases; unmatched bases: 7. The CDR3 DNA reads as TGTGCCAGCAGCATGACCGGGACAGATAATGAAAAACTGTTTTTT. Amino acids: CASSMTGTDNEKLFF.

The rearrangement uses TRBV7-2 and TRBJ1-1; 9 bases match TRBD1. V lost 4 bases, J lost 6 bases, and 9 bases stayed unmatched. The V gene's germline CDR1 is SGHTA and CDR2 FQGNSA. This CDR3 has 15 residues. The CDR3 nucleotides read TGTGCCAGCAGCTCCTCGACAGGGGGGAGGGCTGAAGCTTTCTTT. Translated, it gives CASSSSTGGRAEAFF.

The V call is TRBV18, the J call TRBJ2-7, with D perhaps matching TRBD2 (6 bases). The CDR3 is made up of 13 amino acids. V lost 4 bases and J 5 bases, leaving 12 bases between the germline ends. Germline CDR1 reads KGHSH; CDR2 reads LQKENI. The CDR3 here is CASSREAWNEQYF. The CDR3 DNA reads as TGTGCCAGCTCACGGGAGGCGTGGAACGAGCAGTACTTC.

A single count supports this clone. This chain joins TRBV30 and TRBJ1-2, with D unclear. CDR1 and CDR2 from the germline V gene are GTSNPN and SVGIG (reference sequence). CDR3 length: 11 amino acids. The ends were cut back, 1 base at V and 7 bases at J, with 7 bases in the middle. The CDR3 DNA sequence: TGTGCCTGGAGTGGGGGAGCTGGCTACACCTTC. Amino acid sequence: CAWSGGAGYTF.

The chain has TRBV5-1 and TRBJ2-6; 7 nucleotides match TRBD1. Germline V lookup: CDR1 SGHRS, CDR2 YFSETQ. Trimming at V came to 4 bases and at J to 4 bases, leaving 5 bases not matched to a gene. This CDR3 is 15 amino acids long. Here the CDR3 reads CASSRTGAGANVLTF. The CDR3 nucleotides are TGCGCCAGCAGCCGGACAGGAGCGGGGGCCAACGTCCTGACTTTC.

The rearrangement links TRBV11-2 to TRBJ2-7; a possible D gene is TRBD1 (5 bases). The germline V and J ends were trimmed by 5 bases and 3 bases, with 20 bases remaining between them. Germline V gene data show CDR1 as SGHAT and CDR2 as FQNNGV. The length of the CDR3 is 16 residues. CDR3 loop: CASSPIRRGADYEQYF. The CDR3 coding sequence is TGTGCCAGCAGCCCCATCCGAAGGGGTGCCGACTACGAGCAGTACTTC.

V is TRBV6-1 and J is TRBJ1-2, with 7 positions matching TRBD1. The germline CDR1 and CDR2 sequences are MNHNS and SASEGT. The V gene end was trimmed by 6 bases and the J gene end by 4 bases; junction bases not matched to a gene: 5. The CDR3 is 13 residues long. CDR3 sequence: CASRRQGIYGYTF. The DNA of the CDR3 is TGTGCCAGCAGGCGACAGGGTATCTATGGCTACACCTTC.

This sequence joins TRBV6-1 and TRBJ2-7; 9 bases are shared with TRBD1. CDR3 length equals 16 residues. Germline V gene data show CDR1 as MNHNS and CDR2 as SASEGT. With 3 bases clipped from V and 2 bases from J, the junction kept 8 bases outside the gene matches. The CDR3: CASSESGTGSPYEQYF. The CDR3 nucleotides read TGTGCCAGCAGTGAGTCCGGGACAGGGTCCCCCTACGAGCAGTACTTC.

The chain combines TRBV4-2 with TRBJ1-2, with D unresolved. Germline-derived CDR1 and CDR2 are LGHNA and YNFKEQ. The CDR3 covers 11 residues. V lost 3 bases, J lost 5 bases, and 4 bases lay in between. The CDR3 region is CASSHSYGYTF. The DNA of the CDR3 is TGTGCCAGCAGCCACTCGTATGGCTACACCTTC.

In its sample, this clone was seen once. The rearrangement links TRBV21-1 to TRBJ2-5; the D call in the table, TRBD1, was not verified against the DNA. TRBV21-1 is noted as a pseudogene. This CDR3 region has 19 residues. CDR3 loop: CASSKPNRGKTGCQETQYF. The CDR3 region has the DNA TGTGCCAGCAGCAAACCCAACCGGGGAAAGACAGGCTGCCAAGAGACCCAGTACTTC.

The chain links TRBV7-6 to TRBJ1-3; 7 bases fit TRBD1. There are 15 residues in the CDR3. Germline assignment: CDR1 SGHVS and CDR2 FNYEAQ. Trimming removed 3 bases from V and 4 bases from J; junction bases left unmatched: 6. The CDR3 sequence is CASSFLRQGGNTIYF. In nucleotides, the CDR3 is TGTGCCAGCAGCTTTTTACGACAGGGCGGAAACACCATATATTTT.

V and J are TRBV5-5 and TRBJ2-2, with 13 bases aligning to TRBD2. With V trimmed by 1 base and J by 5 bases, 5 bases remained unmatched. Germline lookup yields CDR1 SGHKS and CDR2 YYEKEE (reference sequence). This CDR3 has 17 residues. The CDR3 DNA follows: TGTGCCAGCAGCTTGACTAGCGGGAGGGCCGGAACCGGGGAGCTGTTTTTT. Translated, it gives CASSLTSGRAGTGELFF.